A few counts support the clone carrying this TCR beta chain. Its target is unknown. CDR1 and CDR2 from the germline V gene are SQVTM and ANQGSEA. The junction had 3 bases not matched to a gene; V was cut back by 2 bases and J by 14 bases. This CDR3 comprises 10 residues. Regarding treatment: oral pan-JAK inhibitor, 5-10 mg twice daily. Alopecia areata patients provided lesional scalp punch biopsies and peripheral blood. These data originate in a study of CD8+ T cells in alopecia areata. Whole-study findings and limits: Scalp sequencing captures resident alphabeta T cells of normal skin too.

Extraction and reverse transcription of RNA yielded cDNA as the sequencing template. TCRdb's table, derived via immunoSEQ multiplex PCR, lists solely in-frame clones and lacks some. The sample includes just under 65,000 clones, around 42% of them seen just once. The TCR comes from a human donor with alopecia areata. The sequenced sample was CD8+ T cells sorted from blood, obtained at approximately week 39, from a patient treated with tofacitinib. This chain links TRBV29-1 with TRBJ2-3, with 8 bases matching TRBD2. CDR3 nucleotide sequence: TGCAGCGTTGAACGGGAGGGCCCGTATTTT. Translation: CSVEREGPYF.